This T cell receptor (beta chain) comes out of a study of breast tumors, draining lymph nodes, adjacent tissues. General study results and limits: Findings are consistent with lymph node origin and intratumoral expansion of most tumor T cells. Tumor TCR diversity was below lymph nodes but above nontumor tissue.

Axillary draining lymph nodes of breast cancer patients supplied the node samples. The germline V gene encodes CDR1 SGHVS and CDR2 FNYEAQ. This CDR3 contains 16 residues. Trimming took 2 bases from V and 10 from J; bases not matched to a gene: 9. This clonotype was detected many times. Its antigen is unknown. TCRdb fed the multiplex PCR reads into MiXCR, producing one record per CDR3 protein. Seen here are some 130,000 distinct CDR3 sequences, 20% observed once, and the top ten hold about 3.5%. The sample taken for sequencing was axillary lymph node tissue. The clonotype comes from a female donor with breast cancer. Some clones in this sample may be carry-over from other donors' samples. The rearrangement links TRBV7-6 to TRBJ1-4, with TRBD1 identical over 11 bases. CDR3: CASSLKPGTGGRKLFF. The CDR3 coding sequence is TGTGCCAGCAGCTTAAAGCCCGGGACAGGGGGACGAAAACTGTTTTTT.